The 21 T cell receptor beta chains in this list originate from one sample, sequenced in a study of cytotoxic CD8 clonotypes in ibrutinib-treated CLL. Only in-frame clones appear in the TCRdb table, and some are missing; sequencing was by immunoSEQ multiplex PCR. The data hold some 200,000 clones, with 65% to 80% observed a single time. The sample consisted of PBMCs, taken after 12 months of ibrutinib treatment. The source is a human donor with chronic lymphocytic leukemia.

The chain couples TRBV30 to TRBJ2-5; 8 nucleotides agree with TRBD2. The CDR3 runs 16 residues. Germline-derived CDR1 and CDR2 are GTSNPN and SVGIG (reference sequence). The ends lost 5 bases at V and 5 bases at J; junction bases unmatched: 16. The CDR3 sequence: CAWVKLREGPTETQYF. The CDR3 DNA is TGTGCCTGGGTGAAACTACGGGAGGGCCCAACGGAGACCCAGTACTTC.

This clone was counted between two and nine times. The chain couples TRBV27 to TRBJ2-7, with no clear D. V lost 8 bases and J lost 6, with 20 bases in between. Germline CDR1 is MNHEY and CDR2 is SMNVEV (reference sequence). The CDR3 runs 14 residues. In nucleotides, the CDR3 is TGTGCCAGCCACCCCCTGAGGCCTCCGGGCGAGCAGTACTTC. Encoded protein: CASHPLRPPGEQYF.

V usage is TRBV27 and J usage is TRBJ1-2, with 9 bases fitting TRBD1. Germline-derived CDR1 and CDR2 are MNHEY and SMNVEV (reference sequence). The CDR3 is 17 residues long. Trimming took 2 bases from V and 0 from J; bases not matched to a gene: 7. The CDR3 loop is CASSLTTGQGTNYGYTF. As DNA, the CDR3 is TGTGCCAGCAGTTTAACGACCGGACAGGGGACTAACTATGGCTACACCTTC.

The chain couples TRBV19 to TRBJ2-7; possible D gene TRBD2, 5 bases. Germline values: CDR1 LNHDA, CDR2 SQIVND (reference sequence). The V and J ends lost 6 bases and 3 bases respectively, with 12 bases between them. This CDR3 contains 13 residues. The DNA for the CDR3 is TGTGCCAGTAGCTGGTTGGGGAGCTACGAGCAGTACTTC. Translating gives CASSWLGSYEQYF.

This chain joins TRBV9 and TRBJ2-5; TRBD2 might be the D (5 bases). Trimming stripped 6 bases from V and 1 base from J, with 10 bases between. Germline loops: CDR1 SGDLS, CDR2 YYNGEE. This CDR3 spans 13 amino acids. CDR3 sequence (DNA): TGTGCCAGCACCGGAGGTATCCAAGAGACCCAGTACTTC. Its translation is CASTGGIQETQYF.

This rearrangement joins TRBV16 to TRBJ1-2; D perhaps matches TRBD1 (6 bases). CDR3 length: 18 amino acids. Germline loops: CDR1 KGHSY, CDR2 FQNENV. Deletions cut 2 bases from V and 1 base from J, with 20 bases between. The CDR3 loop reads CASSQPRGGVGFNYGYTF. The CDR3 nucleotides read TGTGCCAGCAGCCAACCGCGGGGGGGCGTGGGATTTAACTATGGCTACACCTTC. Together with reference TRBV16 and TRBJ1-2, the CDR3 gives the full variable domain: GEEVAQTPKHLVRGEGQKAKLYCAPIKGHSYVFWYQQVLKNEFKFLISFQNENVFDETGMPKERFSAKCLPNSPCSLEIQATKLEDSAVYFCASSQPRGGVGFNYGYTFGSGTRLTVV.

The chain employs TRBV12-5 and TRBJ2-5; the match to TRBD1 covers 9 bases. The CDR3 is 15 amino acids. V gave up 4 bases and J gave up 4 bases; unmatched junction bases: 7. CDR1 LGHNT and CDR2 FRNRAP come from the germline V gene. The CDR3 is CASGSAGTGSETQYF. The CDR3 coding sequence is TGTGCTAGTGGTTCCGCCGGGACAGGGTCAGAGACCCAGTACTTC.

The chain joins TRBV28 to TRBJ1-5; 8 nucleotides agree with TRBD1. J gave up 2 bases and V 4 bases, and 4 bases lay outside the gene matches. The CDR3 contains 15 residues. Per the germline V gene, CDR1 is MDHEN and CDR2 is SYDVKM. This CDR3 reads CASSSPGQGNQPQHF. In DNA form, the CDR3 reads TGTGCCAGCAGTTCACCGGGACAGGGCAATCAGCCCCAGCATTTT.

The chain couples TRBV27 to TRBJ1-1; D is unresolved. The CDR3 loop spans 14 amino acids. Trimming cost V 1 base and J 0 bases, with 6 bases left between them. CDR1 is MNHEY, CDR2 SMNVEV, per germline (reference sequence). Written as DNA, the CDR3 is TGTGCCAGCAGTTTATTGGCGGTGAACACTGAAGCTTTCTTT. This gives the protein CASSLLAVNTEAFF.

This clone was found once. The chain has TRBV7-9 and TRBJ2-5; D not certain. CDR3 size: 13 residues. Trimming stripped 6 bases from V and 5 bases from J, with 13 bases between. CDR1 is SEHNR and CDR2 is FQNEAQ in the germline V gene (reference sequence). CDR3 region: CASRQPMGETQYF. The CDR3, as DNA: TGTGCCAGCAGGCAACCCATGGGGGAGACCCAGTACTTC.

The J gene is TRBJ2-7, the V gene TRBV5-1, with 8 bases identical to TRBD1. The CDR3 spans 14 residues. V was clipped by 4 bases and J by 4 bases; unmatched bases: 7. CDR1 and CDR2 (germline): SGHRS, YFSETQ. The CDR3 spells CASSPLDRAYEQYF. The CDR3 bases are TGCGCCAGCAGCCCCTTGGACAGGGCTTACGAGCAGTACTTC.

This chain joins TRBV7-8 and TRBJ2-7; a weak D match, TRBD1 (6 bases). CDR1 and CDR2 from the germline V gene are SGHVS and FQNEAQ. The V and J ends lost 3 bases and 2 bases respectively, with 17 bases between them. The CDR3 has 16 residues. Here the CDR3 DNA reads TGTGCCAGCAGCTTTACTCAGGGGCTGGGACCCTACGAGCAGTACTTC. It specifies CASSFTQGLGPYEQYF.

The chain recombines TRBV30 with TRBJ2-7; the match to TRBD1 covers 7 bases. Per the germline V gene, CDR1 is GTSNPN and CDR2 is SVGIG (reference sequence). There are 13 residues in the CDR3. The trim removed 4 bases at V and 5 bases at J, leaving 8 bases unmatched. CDR3 in amino acids: CAWNADRFHEQYF. The CDR3 region has the DNA TGTGCCTGGAACGCGGACAGGTTCCACGAGCAGTACTTC.

This clone was counted a few times. The CDR3 region is CASSEGGGNTEAFF. The DNA of the CDR3 is TGTGCCAGCAGCGAGGGGGGAGGGAACACTGAAGCTTTCTTT. The gene calls are TRBV9 and TRBJ1-1; weak D call: TRBD1 (6 bases). Trimming took 3 bases from V and 1 from J, leaving 10 bases between them. CDR1 and CDR2 (germline): SGDLS, YYNGEE. The CDR3 consists of 14 residues. Drawing the rest from reference TRBV9 and TRBJ1-1, the complete variable domain is DSGVTQTPKHLITATGQRVTLRCSPRSGDLSVYWYQQSLDQGLQFLIQYYNGEERAKGNILERFSAQQFPDLHSELNLSSLELGDSALYFCASSEGGGNTEAFFGQGTRLTVV.

In this sample, this clone turned up a few times. The chain recombines TRBV27 with TRBJ2-1, with 13 positions matching TRBD2. CDR1 is MNHEY, CDR2 SMNVEV, per germline (reference sequence). The CDR3 consists of 16 residues. Germline trimming cut 5 bases from V and 2 bases from J; bases unmatched to any gene: 3. CDR3 DNA: TGTGCCAGCAGTCCACTAGCGGGAGGGACCTACAATGAGCAGTTCTTC. Amino acid sequence: CASSPLAGGTYNEQFF.

J is TRBJ2-7 and V is TRBV10-3; tentatively, D is TRBD1 or TRBD2 (5 bases each). The V gene's germline CDR1 is ENHRY and CDR2 SYGVKD. The CDR3 length is 13 residues. V was shortened by 10 bases and J by 0 bases, with 13 bases between the two germline ends. The CDR3 spells CATGTASSYEQYF. The CDR3 nucleotides read TGTGCCACCGGGACCGCAAGCTCCTACGAGCAGTACTTC.

The genes are TRBV6-6 and TRBJ2-4, with 8 bases identical to TRBD1. J lost 4 bases, V lost 5 bases, and 7 bases had no gene match. The CDR3 contains 15 residues. CDR1 MNHNY and CDR2 SVGAGI come from the germline V gene (reference sequence). The DNA for the CDR3 is TGTGCCAGCAGTAGAGGACAGGGAAATAAAAACATTCAGTACTTC. It specifies CASSRGQGNKNIQYF.

The V call is TRBV7-9, the J call TRBJ1-5, with D maybe TRBD1 (5 bases). The CDR3 has 18 amino acids. Trimming cost V 4 bases and J 1 base, with 20 bases left between them. Germline CDR1 is SEHNR and CDR2 is FQNEAQ (reference sequence). CDR3 nucleotide sequence: TGTGCCAGCAGCTATACGGGACCGTCCAGACTGAGCAATCAGCCCCAGCATTTT. The encoded protein is CASSYTGPSRLSNQPQHF.

The sample holds a few counts of this clone. Other DNA sequences in the same sample also yield this CDR3. The rearrangement uses TRBV9 and TRBJ2-3; D possibly corresponds to TRBD2 (6 bases). The CDR3 is 15 residues long. Trimming pared 0 bases from V and 3 bases from J, leaving 11 bases between. Germline assignment: CDR1 SGDLS and CDR2 YYNGEE. In DNA form, the CDR3 reads TGTGCCAGCAGCGTAGTTGGAGGGGCGACAGATACGCAGTATTTT. This translates into CASSVVGGATDTQYF.

The V call is TRBV30, the J call TRBJ1-2; the D is unclear. The germline V gene has CDR1 GTSNPN and CDR2 SVGIG (reference sequence). This CDR3 is 13 amino acids long. The germline V and J ends were trimmed by 4 bases and 6 bases, with 15 bases remaining between them. The CDR3 DNA follows: TGTGCCTGGATCTTAGGGCGAGCTCATGGCTACACCTTC. This gives the protein CAWILGRAHGYTF.

V and J are TRBV7-2 and TRBJ2-4; D uncertain. The V end was cut by 2 bases, the J end by 8 bases, with 13 bases between. CDR1 and CDR2 from the germline V gene are SGHTA and FQGNSA. This CDR3 has 14 residues. CDR3 in amino acids: CASSLSSMAYIQYF. The CDR3 DNA reads TGTGCCAGCAGCTTAAGTAGTATGGCGTACATTCAGTACTTC.